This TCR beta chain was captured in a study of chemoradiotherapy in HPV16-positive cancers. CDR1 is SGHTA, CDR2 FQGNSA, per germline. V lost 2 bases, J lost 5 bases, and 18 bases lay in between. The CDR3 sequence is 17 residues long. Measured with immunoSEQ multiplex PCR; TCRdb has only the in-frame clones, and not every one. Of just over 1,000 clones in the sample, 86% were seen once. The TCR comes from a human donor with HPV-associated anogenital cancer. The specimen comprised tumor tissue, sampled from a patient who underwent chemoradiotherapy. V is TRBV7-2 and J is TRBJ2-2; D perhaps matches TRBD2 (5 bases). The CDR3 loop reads CASSLFVMRAKTGELFF. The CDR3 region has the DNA TGTGCCAGCAGCTTATTCGTAATGAGGGCTAAGACCGGGGAGCTGTTTTTT.